One TCR beta chain is described in this entry. The immunoSEQ assay was v3. Libraries were prepared by immunoSEQ multiplex PCR; TCRdb keeps only in-frame clonotypes and omits some of them. The sample lists under 60,000 clones, roughly 85% occurring once. The data originate from a study of TIL therapy for anti-PD-1-resistant metastatic lung cancer. Stated time point: pre-treatment sample, taken before nivolumab and TIL therapy. V lost 2 bases to trimming and J lost 6 bases, with 10 bases between them. The CDR3 is 13 residues long. This rearrangement joins TRBV12-3 or TRBV12-4 to TRBJ1-2; D unresolved. This specimen was blood, taken at baseline. This clonotype was sampled from a person aged 25 to 79 with non-small cell lung cancer. Written as DNA, the CDR3 is TGTGCCAGCAGTTTAAGCGGCCACAATGGCTACACCTTC. Translation: CASSLSGHNGYTF.